Listed here are 21 T cell receptor beta chains from one sample, sequenced in a study of radiation and T cells in renal cell carcinoma (dated by TCRdb to the early 2020s). Receptors were amplified or captured by the immunoSEQ multiplex PCR assay. The table comes from immuneACCESS by way of TCRdb, which keeps in-frame sequences with V and J called. Part of the clones is missing from these tables; in studies checked, under half for an unresolved V gene and the rest for unknown reasons. The sample has roughly 75,000 clones on record, about 81% of them singletons. Jointly, the top ten make up approximately 6.4% of the sample. Interpreted using the paper, the time point label stands for: blood 2 weeks post-SBRT. The sample's treatment or condition label, decoded: 15 Gy SBRT to primary tumor, nephrectomy 4 weeks later. The input for sequencing was blood, taken from a patient whose treatment included radiotherapy and nephrectomy. These TCRs come from a man in his 60s with renal cell carcinoma.

The chain has TRBV6-6 and TRBJ2-6; tentative D call: TRBD2 (6 bases). The CDR3 spans 14 residues. Germline CDR1 reads MNHNY; CDR2 reads SVGAGI (reference sequence). V lost 9 bases, J lost 2 bases, and 11 bases lay in between. CDR3 in DNA: TGTGCCAGTTATCCGGGGGCTGGGGCCAACGTCCTGACTTTC. Translated, it gives CASYPGAGANVLTF.

The chain employs TRBV27 and TRBJ1-1; D is unresolved. This CDR3 region has 13 residues. Germline V CDR1 and CDR2: MNHEY, SMNVEV (reference sequence). Trimming took off 5 bases at V and 1 base at J, with 8 bases between the two ends. The CDR3 coding sequence is TGTGCCAGCAGTCCCCGCCGGAACACTGAAGCTTTCTTT. Its protein product is CASSPRRNTEAFF.

Comments on this clone: Relative to the germline gene, one junction end is altered; a read error may explain this. CDR3 sequence reads: CASSPGTGNYGCTF. The CDR3 DNA reads as TGTGCCAGCAGCCCGGGGACAGGGAACTATGGCTGCACCTTC. This sequence joins TRBV5-6 and TRBJ1-2; 9 bases fit TRBD1. Germline CDR1 and CDR2: SGHDT and YYEEEE. This CDR3 is 14 amino acids long.

The J gene is TRBJ2-3, the V gene TRBV2, with D possibly matching TRBD2 (6 bases). This CDR3 has 13 residues. The germline V and J ends were trimmed by 5 bases and 11 bases, with 17 bases remaining between them. CDR1 and CDR2 from the germline V gene are SNHLY and FYNNEI. CDR3 protein: CASSLRGLERQYF. The DNA for the CDR3 is TGTGCCAGCAGTCTCCGGGGGTTGGAAAGGCAGTATTTT.

The chain has TRBV29-1 and TRBJ2-5, with 7 bases identical to TRBD1. The assigned J gene may be wrong: the sequence end matches TRBJ2-7 better. Germline CDR1 is SQVTM and CDR2 is ANQGSEA. The CDR3 loop spans 13 amino acids. DNA of the CDR3: TGCAGCGTGCAAAAGACAGGGTCGGGCGAGCAGTACTTC. It specifies CSVQKTGSGEQYF.

The chain recombines TRBV7-9 with TRBJ2-7; TRBD1 matches 7 bases. The J segment lost 4 bases and the V segment lost 7 bases, leaving 7 bases of the junction unmatched. This CDR3 spans 13 amino acids. The V gene's germline CDR1 is SEHNR and CDR2 FQNEAQ (reference sequence). The CDR3 here is CASTGTALYEQYF. CDR3 nucleotides: TGTGCCAGCACCGGGACAGCACTTTACGAGCAGTACTTC.

The CDR3 loop reads CASSWTGVGGYTF. CDR3 nucleotide sequence: TGTGCCAGTAGTTGGACAGGGGTAGGAGGCTACACCTTC. The V and J genes are TRBV19 and TRBJ1-2; 9 bases agree with TRBD1. The CDR3 contains 13 residues. Germline assignment: CDR1 LNHDA and CDR2 SQIVND (reference sequence). Losses at the gene ends were 5 bases for V and 8 bases for J; bases not matched to a gene: 6.

The chain uses TRBV28 and TRBJ1-2, with D unclear. The germline CDR1 and CDR2 sequences are MDHEN and SYDVKM. Between the trimmed V and J ends, which lost 4 bases and 5 bases, there was a span of 8 bases. The CDR3 is 12 amino acids. The CDR3 protein is CASSSTAYGYTF. The DNA for the CDR3 is TGTGCCAGCAGTTCAACAGCGTATGGCTACACCTTC.

V and J are TRBV13 and TRBJ2-3; D remains ambiguous. The CDR3 spans 15 residues. The ends were cut back, 3 bases at V and 6 bases at J, with 16 bases in the middle. Germline CDR1 reads PRHDT; CDR2 reads FYEKMQ (reference sequence). The CDR3 region has the DNA TGTGCCAGCAGCTTTAACGGGTTGAGTGCGGATACGCAGTATTTT. It yields the protein CASSFNGLSADTQYF.

The J gene is TRBJ2-2, the V gene TRBV7-8; 10 nucleotides match TRBD2. J lost 3 bases, V lost 6 bases, and 7 bases had no gene match. Germline CDR1 and CDR2: SGHVS and FQNEAQ. CDR3 length: 16 residues. CDR3 sequence: CASSPSGREHTGELFF. Here the CDR3 DNA reads TGTGCCAGCAGTCCCAGCGGGAGGGAACACACCGGGGAGCTGTTTTTT.

The chain has TRBV27 and TRBJ1-4, with TRBD1 identical over 9 bases. CDR3 size: 14 residues. The germline gives CDR1 MNHEY, CDR2 SMNVEV (reference sequence). The V segment lost 8 bases and the J segment 6 bases; nucleotides outside the gene matches: 7. The CDR3 coding sequence is TGTGCCAGCGCCCCCGGGACAGGGCATGAAAAACTGTTTTTT. As protein: CASAPGTGHEKLFF.

The chain employs TRBV2 and TRBJ1-1; 7 bases fit TRBD1. Looked up from germline, CDR1 is SNHLY and CDR2 is FYNNEI. The CDR3 extends over 16 amino acids. The ends lost 5 bases at V and 4 bases at J; junction bases unmatched: 13. CDR3 nucleotides: TGTGCCAGCAGTTCTTTGGGCAGGGGGGGAATCACTGAAGCTTTCTTT. As protein: CASSSLGRGGITEAFF.

The rearrangement links TRBV2 to TRBJ1-1; no definite D call. The CDR3 is made up of 11 amino acids. Trimming left V 8 bases short and J 0 bases short, with 4 bases between. Germline V lookup: CDR1 SNHLY, CDR2 FYNNEI. In nucleotides, the CDR3 is TGTGCCAGCGAGGTGAACACTGAAGCTTTCTTT. It specifies CASEVNTEAFF.

The DNA of the CDR3 is TGTGCCAGCAGCTTGGATACGGGCACAGATACGCAGTATTTT. This sequence encodes CASSLDTGTDTQYF. The chain employs TRBV11-2 and TRBJ2-3; D remains unclear. Germline assignment: CDR1 SGHAT and CDR2 FQNNGV. The CDR3 runs to 14 residues. V was pared by 3 bases and J by 1 base, with 8 bases between.

The rearrangement joins TRBV4-3 to TRBJ2-7; maybe TRBD1 (5 bases). The CDR3 has 14 amino acids. The germline V gene encodes CDR1 LGHNA and CDR2 YSLEER. V was pared by 1 base and J by 1 base, with 8 bases between. The CDR3 sequence is CASSQGRASYEQYF. The CDR3 nucleotides read TGCGCCAGCAGCCAAGGCAGGGCATCCTACGAGCAGTACTTC.

The CDR3 region is CASSLGTGGGNEQFF. The CDR3 bases are TGCGCCAGCAGCTTGGGGACAGGGGGCGGGAATGAGCAGTTCTTC. The chain employs TRBV5-1 and TRBJ2-1, with 11 positions matching TRBD1. J gave up 7 bases and V 0 bases, and 3 bases lay outside the gene matches. This CDR3 is 15 amino acids long. Germline V CDR1 and CDR2: SGHRS, YFSETQ.

The CDR3 DNA reads as TGCGCCAGCAGCCAAGCCCAACAGGGTCTAACTGAAGCTTTCTTT. Protein product: CASSQAQQGLTEAFF. J is TRBJ1-1 and V is TRBV4-1; D may be TRBD1 (6 bases). Germline V gives CDR1 MGHRA, CDR2 YSYEKL. The CDR3 sequence is 15 residues long. The V end was cut by 1 base, the J end by 5 bases, with 14 bases between.

The chain joins TRBV7-9 to TRBJ1-2; 9 bases are a match to TRBD1. J lost 4 bases, V lost 0 bases, and 6 bases had no gene match. CDR1 is SEHNR and CDR2 is FQNEAQ in the germline V gene (reference sequence). This CDR3 region has 16 residues. The CDR3, as DNA: TGTGCCAGCAGCTTAGCGGGGACAGGGACCCTCTATGGCTACACCTTC. This sequence encodes CASSLAGTGTLYGYTF.

CDR3 sequence reads: CASSLGSLSNYGYTF. CDR3 nucleotides: TGCGCCAGCAGCCTAGGCAGCTTGTCTAACTATGGCTACACCTTC. The chain has TRBV4-1 and TRBJ1-2; unclear D gene. This CDR3 is 15 amino acids long. V lost 4 bases and J 0 bases, leaving 12 bases between the germline ends. Germline lookup yields CDR1 MGHRA and CDR2 YSYEKL.

The chain employs TRBV6-6 and TRBJ2-5, with D uncertain. The J call could be wrong; TRBJ2-7 is a better fit for the DNA end. CDR3 length: 13 residues. Germline-derived CDR1 and CDR2 are MNHNY and SVGAGI (reference sequence). The CDR3 DNA reads TGTGCCAGCAGCATATACCAAGGGCTCGAGCAGTACTTC. It specifies CASSIYQGLEQYF.

This clone was found once. The rearrangement joins TRBV4-1 to TRBJ2-5; TRBD1 aligns across 10 bases. The ends lost 0 bases at V and 4 bases at J; junction bases unmatched: 8. Germline V gene data show CDR1 as MGHRA and CDR2 as YSYEKL. The CDR3 totals 17 residues. The CDR3 bases are TGCGCCAGCAGCCAAGATAGGGGACAGGGGTCGGGAGAGACCCAGTACTTC. The encoded protein is CASSQDRGQGSGETQYF.